Listed below are T cell receptor beta chains from one sample, sequenced in a study of CD8+ T cells in alopecia areata. The assay was immunoSEQ multiplex PCR, and TCRdb's table has in-frame clones only and misses some. Of under 110,000 clones in the sample, about three fifths were seen once. This specimen consisted of CD8+ T cells sorted from blood, obtained at roughly week 58, from a patient treated with tofacitinib. All receptors come from a human donor with alopecia areata. Each CDR3 is given with its conserved first and last residue. D genes are given only for firm matches. Not all rows give a size; the values are once, few, many and, for expanded clones, a class.

J: TRBJ2-5; D: TRBD1; size: NA; V: TRBV2; CDR3: CASSPPPGTGDQETQYF; DNA: TGTGCCAGCAGTCCGCCACCTGGGACAGGAGACCAAGAGACCCAGTACTTC
J: TRBJ1-5; D: NA; size: few; V: TRBV6-5; CDR3: CASRMGSNQPQHF; DNA: TGTGCCAGCAGAATGGGGAGCAATCAGCCCCAGCATTTT
J: TRBJ1-1; D: NA; size: NA; V: TRBV9; CDR3: CASRAFDRYDTEAFF; DNA: TGTGCCAGCAGAGCCTTCGACAGGTACGACACTGAAGCTTTCTTT
J: TRBJ2-7; D: NA; size: few; V: TRBV5-1; CDR3: CASSLGFPYEQYF; DNA: TGCGCCAGCAGCTTGGGGTTCCCCTACGAGCAGTACTTC
J: TRBJ2-5; D: NA; size: once; V: TRBV29-1; CDR3: CSVELGDVTQYF; DNA: TGCAGCGTTGAATTGGGGGACGTGACCCAGTACTTC
J: TRBJ1-2; D: TRBD1; size: NA; V: TRBV4-1; CDR3: CASRALQGAHYYGYTF; DNA: TGCGCCAGCAGGGCTTTACAGGGGGCGCATTACTATGGCTACACCTTC
J: TRBJ1-6; D: TRBD1; size: NA; V: TRBV10-3; CDR3: CAISRDRATPNSPLHF; DNA: TGTGCCATCAGCAGGGACAGGGCTACACCTAATTCACCCCTCCACTTT
J: TRBJ1-2; D: TRBD1; size: NA; V: TRBV10-1; CDR3: CASSDSGTAGYTF; DNA: TGCGCCAGCAGTGACTCCGGGACAGCCGGCTACACCTTC
J: TRBJ2-1; D: NA; size: NA; V: TRBV29-1; CDR3: CSVGLTEGGGNEQFF; DNA: TGCAGCGTTGGGCTGACAGAGGGGGGAGGCAATGAGCAGTTCTTC
J: TRBJ2-7; D: NA; size: NA; V: TRBV5-1; CDR3: CASSLGYPTYEQYF; DNA: TGCGCCAGCAGCTTGGGGTATCCGACCTACGAGCAGTACTTC
J: TRBJ2-4; D: NA; size: NA; V: TRBV11-2; CDR3: CASSSVKNIQYF; DNA: TGTGCCAGCTCATCCGTCAAAAACATTCAGTACTTC
J: TRBJ2-1; D: TRBD2; size: NA; V: TRBV29-1; CDR3: CSADSGVYNEQFF; DNA: TGCAGCGCCGACAGCGGGGTTTACAATGAGCAGTTCTTC
J: TRBJ2-3; D: NA; size: few; V: TRBV29-1; CDR3: CSVDTDTQYF; DNA: TGCAGCGTTGATACAGATACGCAGTATTTT
J: TRBJ1-2; D: TRBD1; size: NA; V: TRBV29-1; CDR3: CSVEARSYRGNYGYTF; DNA: TGCAGCGTTGAAGCGAGGTCGTACAGGGGGAACTATGGCTACACCTTC
J: TRBJ1-5; D: TRBD1; size: NA; V: TRBV4-1; CDR3: CASSQVGTGKQPQHF; DNA: TGCGCCAGCAGCCAAGTAGGGACAGGGAAGCAGCCCCAGCATTTT
J: TRBJ2-7; D: NA; size: NA; V: TRBV19; CDR3: CASSMENRAHEQYF; DNA: TGTGCCAGTAGTATGGAAAACAGGGCCCACGAGCAGTACTTC
J: TRBJ2-2; D: NA; size: few; V: TRBV2; CDR3: CATSLPRDTNTGELFF; DNA: TGTGCCACATCCCTTCCCCGGGACACAAACACCGGGGAGCTGTTTTTT
J: TRBJ1-5; D: TRBD1; size: NA; V: TRBV27; CDR3: CASSHLGQTLSNQPQHF; DNA: TGTGCCAGCAGTCACCTGGGACAGACCCTTAGCAATCAGCCCCAGCATTTT
J: TRBJ2-6; D: TRBD2; size: few; V: TRBV5-6; CDR3: CASRRAGGYSGANVLTF; DNA: TGTGCCAGCAGAAGGGCGGGGGGATACTCTGGGGCCAACGTCCTGACTTTC
J: TRBJ2-7; D: NA; size: NA; V: TRBV5-6; CDR3: CASSLAAGLRSYEQYF; DNA: TGTGCCAGCAGCTTGGCTGCCGGGTTACGGTCCTACGAGCAGTACTTC
J: TRBJ2-7; D: NA; size: NA; V: TRBV14; CDR3: CASSPSTSEQYF; DNA: TGTGCCAGCAGCCCCTCGACTAGCGAGCAGTACTTC
J: TRBJ1-1; D: TRBD1; size: few; V: TRBV7-8; CDR3: CASSLASDPRQGLNTEAFF; DNA: TGTGCCAGCAGCTTAGCCTCAGACCCGAGACAGGGGCTGAACACTGAAGCTTTCTTT
J: TRBJ1-1; D: NA; size: NA; V: TRBV6-5; CDR3: CASRTATEAFF; DNA: TGTGCCAGCAGGACAGCCACTGAAGCTTTCTTT
J: TRBJ2-1; D: TRBD2; size: NA; V: TRBV4-1; CDR3: CASSQDRGGGNEQFF; DNA: TGCGCCAGCAGCCAAGACCGGGGGGGCGGCAATGAGCAGTTCTTC
J: TRBJ1-2; D: TRBD1; size: once; V: TRBV25-1; CDR3: CASSEPDRGGGYTF; DNA: TGTGCCAGCAGTGAACCCGACAGGGGAGGCGGCTACACCTTC
J: TRBJ1-5; D: TRBD1; size: NA; V: TRBV7-9; CDR3: CASSEQGTNQPQHF; DNA: TGTGCCAGCAGCGAACAGGGGACGAATCAGCCCCAGCATTTT
J: TRBJ2-5; D: NA; size: few; V: TRBV10-3; CDR3: CAISESETQYF; DNA: TGTGCCATCAGTGAGTCGGAGACCCAGTACTTC
J: TRBJ1-2; D: TRBD1; size: NA; V: TRBV6-5; CDR3: CASRTGHFRYGYTF; DNA: TGTGCCAGCAGGACAGGGCATTTTCGGTATGGCTACACCTTC
J: TRBJ2-2; D: NA; size: NA; V: TRBV2; CDR3: CASSSPGANTGELFF; DNA: TGTGCCAGCAGTAGTCCGGGGGCGAACACCGGGGAGCTGTTTTTT